This T cell receptor beta chain comes out of a study of human T cells and chemical hapten exposure (dated by TCRdb to about 2021). About the study as a whole: The libraries were sequenced as a pool, and the TCR yield per sample differed mostly because of small variations in library volumes within the pool. For every blood RNA sample, sequencing covered both the TCR alpha and TCR beta chains. The study tracked peripheral blood TCR repertoire changes in vivo during primary and secondary sensitization to the hapten diphenylcyclopropenone (DPC) in alopecia patients.

After removal of 4 bases from V and 1 base from J, the junction retains 3 bases not matched to a gene. The CDR1 and CDR2 encoded by the germline V gene are KGHDR and SFDVKD. The CDR3 runs 15 amino acids, cysteine and phenylalanine included. The entry retains the CDR3 DNA only, 45 bases that are in frame from base 1. This clonotype was picked up a small number of times. It lacks a known antigen. The record has no base qualities; no much larger clone is one base away. Overall results and qualifications from the work: After repeated subsampling, the strength of the expansion versus patch-test correlation and the threshold at which it became significant changed. DPC sensitization did not change the number of TCRs with a frequency above 1 in 1000, and there was no evidence of changes in global repertoire structure.

The library was produced with 5' RACE. The sample was run on an Illumina MiSeq. Library preparation attached unique molecular identifiers to individual cDNA molecules for quantitative, reproducible TCR counting. From the authors' description of their analysis: Samples had a median of roughly 99,000 TCRs, with a range from roughly 23,224 to 750,000. V, J and CDR3 annotation of the TCR reads was carried out using the Decombinator software suite. For the PS versus PT1 abundance plots, all samples were subsampled to the same number of TCRs (28,000). Expanded TCRs were defined as absent before sensitization and observed at least eight times at the 2-week time point. TCRdb's own reprocessing of the public reads used fastp at Q25 and MiXCR and kept productive beta chains. Each CDR3 protein gets just one entry, which takes the most common genes and DNA from the rows behind it. The V and J calls come from TCRdb's annotation, not from the publication. This sample comprises 95,000 to 120,000 distinct CDR3 sequences, 15% to 20% of them detected only once. Clones ranked in the top ten supply 2.5% to 3% of the sample.

Total RNA was extracted from unfractionated whole blood that had been collected in Tempus Blood RNA tubes. Four or five healthy volunteers acted as controls for TCR sequencing and had blood drawn at day 0, 2 weeks and 6 weeks. The receptor comes from a human donor in good health. The rearranged chain carries TRBV24-1 and TRBJ2-1; 7 central nucleotides agree with TRBD2. The CDR3 corresponds to CATSEGGTSYNEQFF. Read as DNA, the sequence is TGTGCCACCAGTGAGGGAGGGACTTCCTACAATGAGCAGTTCTTC.